The 16 T cell receptor beta chains reported below all come from one sample, sequenced in a study of blood T cells in healthy people across ages. Together with a sample-barcoded 5' primer, a J-beta primer mix was included in a second PCR lasting about 6 to 11 cycles. TCRdb processed the 5' RACE reads anew with MiXCR; each CDR3 protein has one entry. The top ten clones hold less than 9% of a sample with roughly 550,000 distinct CDR3 sequences, 24% of them seen once. A further study also used this sample, focusing on T cells of mothers and their children.

The sample was blood. All receptors come from a boy younger than 18 in good health.

The chain employs TRBV7-9 and TRBJ2-4, with D perhaps given as TRBD1 or TRBD2 (6 bases each). The CDR3 length is 12 residues. V was clipped by 6 bases and J by 6 bases, with 9 bases between them. Germline V gene sequence: CDR1 SEHNR, CDR2 FQNEAQ (reference sequence). The CDR3 loop is CASRRGANIQYF. The CDR3 coding sequence is TGTGCCAGCAGGAGGGGGGCAAACATTCAGTACTTC. Drawing the rest from reference TRBV7-9 and TRBJ2-4, the complete variable domain is DTGVSQNPRHKITKRGQNVTFRCDPISEHNRLYWYRQTLGQGPEFLTYFQNEAQLEKSRLLSDRFSAERPKGSFSTLEIQRTEQGDSAMYLCASRRGANIQYFGAGTRLSVL.

This clonotype has just a few counts. The chain combines TRBV30 with TRBJ1-4; 8 nucleotides line up with TRBD1. The CDR3 has 17 residues. Germline V gene sequence: CDR1 GTSNPN, CDR2 SVGIG (reference sequence). V gave up 0 bases and J gave up 3 bases; unmatched junction bases: 9. The CDR3 region has the DNA TGTGCCTGGAGTGTACCCCACAGGGGGTTGTCTAATGAAAAACTGTTTTTT. Translating it yields CAWSVPHRGLSNEKLFF.

This clonotype was picked up a small number of times. The chain recombines TRBV6-4 with TRBJ1-6, with D possibly TRBD1 on 6 matching bases. Germline-derived CDR1 and CDR2 are MRHNA and SNTAGT. The V and J ends lost 3 bases and 7 bases respectively, with 13 bases between them. The CDR3 consists of 15 residues. The CDR3 coding sequence is TGTGCCAGCAGTGAGCTGCAGGGGTGGAATTCACCCCTCCACTTT. Encoded protein: CASSELQGWNSPLHF.

The genes are TRBV4-1 and TRBJ1-5; D ambiguous. The V end was cut by 0 bases, the J end by 1 base, with 7 bases between. CDR3 length: 15 residues. CDR1 and CDR2 (germline): MGHRA, YSYEKL. The CDR3 DNA is TGCGCCAGCAGCCAAGAGGCTCAAAGCAATCAGCCCCAGCATTTT. The encoded protein is CASSQEAQSNQPQHF.

The rearrangement joins TRBV7-9 to TRBJ1-1; 7 nucleotides align to TRBD1. The CDR3 has 13 amino acids. V trimming: 1 base; J trimming: 11 bases; junction bases outside the gene matches: 7. Germline lookup yields CDR1 SEHNR and CDR2 FQNEAQ (reference sequence). CDR3 sequence reads: CASSLERGLRAFF. The CDR3 DNA reads TGTGCCAGCAGCTTAGAAAGGGGGCTCAGGGCTTTCTTT.

This clonotype was seen more than once but under ten times. V usage is TRBV11-2 and J usage is TRBJ2-5; D might be TRBD2 (6 bases). Germline-derived CDR1 and CDR2 are SGHAT and FQNNGV. V dropped 3 bases and J dropped 5 bases, with 19 bases sitting between them. This CDR3 is 16 amino acids long. The CDR3 nucleotides are TGTGCCAGCAGCTTGACGGGAGAAGTCAATTGGGAGACCCAGTACTTC. Its protein product is CASSLTGEVNWETQYF. The variable domain in full, with the rest retrieved from reference TRBV11-2 and TRBJ2-5, is EAGVAQSPRYKIIEKRQSVAFWCNPISGHATLYWYQQILGQGPKLLIQFQNNGVVDDSQLPKDRFSAERLKGVDSTLKIQPAKLEDSAVYLCASSLTGEVNWETQYFGPGTRLLVL.

This clonotype was recorded a few times. The chain has TRBV27 and TRBJ2-3; no reliable D call. Germline CDR1 reads MNHEY; CDR2 reads SMNVEV (reference sequence). V dropped 5 bases and J dropped 5 bases, with 23 bases sitting between them. The length of the CDR3 is 17 residues. For the CDR3, the DNA is TGTGCCAGCAGTCCCACCGGGCTAACGGGCTCCTTAGATACGCAGTATTTT. It is translated as CASSPTGLTGSLDTQYF.

The chain couples TRBV30 to TRBJ2-4; D unclear. This CDR3 is 12 amino acids long. Per germline, CDR1 GTSNPN and CDR2 SVGIG (reference sequence). V was clipped by 5 bases and J by 7 bases, with 12 bases between them. The CDR3 DNA reads TGTGCCTGGGCGGAGCTTGGGAACATTCAGTACTTC. It is translated as CAWAELGNIQYF. Combining the CDR3 with reference TRBV30 and TRBJ2-4 gives the whole variable domain SQTIHQWPATLVQPVGSPLSLECTVEGTSNPNLYWYRQAAGRGLQLLFYSVGIGQISSEVPQNLSASRPQDRQFILSSKKLLLSDSGFYLCAWAELGNIQYFGAGTRLSVL.

This clonotype was counted ten times or more. CDR3 sequence (DNA): TGTGCCAGCAGCACGGGACGGTCGGAAGGGGCCCAGTACTTC. Protein product: CASSTGRSEGAQYF. The V gene is TRBV7-2, the J gene TRBJ2-5; tentatively, D is TRBD1 or TRBD2 (5 bases each). The CDR3 runs 14 residues. V lost 5 bases and J 9 bases, leaving 19 bases between the germline ends. Germline values: CDR1 SGHTA, CDR2 FQGNSA. Full variable domain (remainder filled in from reference TRBV7-2 and TRBJ2-5): GAGVSQSPSNKVTEKGKDVELRCDPISGHTALYWYRQSLGQGLEFLIYFQGNSAPDKSGLPSDRFSAERTGGSVSTLTIQRTQQEDSAVYLCASSTGRSEGAQYFGPGTRLLVL.

This clonotype was found a few times. The J gene is TRBJ2-2, the V gene TRBV5-6; D gene unclear. V gave up 3 bases and J gave up 1 base, with 10 bases separating them. Germline loops: CDR1 SGHDT, CDR2 YYEEEE. The CDR3 runs to 15 residues. In nucleotides, the CDR3 is TGTGCCAGCAGCTCGGCTTCTGTGAACACCGGGGAGCTGTTTTTT. As protein: CASSSASVNTGELFF.

The CDR3, as DNA: TGTGCCAGCAGCCAAGATGGGGCTAGCGCTACCTACGAGCAGTACTTC. Translating gives CASSQDGASATYEQYF. The chain joins TRBV4-2 to TRBJ2-7; D possibly corresponds to TRBD2 (6 bases). The CDR3 loop spans 16 amino acids. The V gene's germline CDR1 is LGHNA and CDR2 YNFKEQ. The V end lost 0 bases, the J end lost 2 bases, and 14 bases lay between the germline ends.

This clonotype was picked up a small number of times. This chain uses TRBV10-3 with TRBJ2-7; 16 bases map to TRBD2. CDR3 size: 15 residues. The germline CDR1 and CDR2 sequences are ENHRY and SYGVKD. The junction had 5 bases not matched to a gene; V was cut back by 3 bases and J by 9 bases. The CDR3 DNA follows: TGTGCCATCAGTGAAGGGACTAGCGGGGGGGCCGGGCAGTACTTC. Its translation: CAISEGTSGGAGQYF.

CDR3 DNA sequence: TGTGCCAGCAGTTTCAGTTGGGACAGGGTCCAAGAGACCCAGTACTTC. Translation gives CASSFSWDRVQETQYF. This chain links TRBV28 with TRBJ2-5; 9 bases are a match to TRBD1. In germline, CDR1 is MDHEN, CDR2 SYDVKM. V gave up 3 bases and J gave up 1 base; unmatched junction bases: 6. The CDR3 has 16 amino acids.

This clonotype was detected a few times. The chain recombines TRBV6-2 or TRBV6-3 with TRBJ2-5; 9 positions agree with TRBD1. The CDR3 consists of 18 residues. The V segment lost 2 bases and the J segment 0 bases; nucleotides outside the gene matches: 10. Germline CDR1 and CDR2: MNHEY and SVGEGT. CDR3 DNA sequence: TGTGCCAGCAGTTACACCCTTAGCGGACAGGGGTACCAAGAGACCCAGTACTTC. Translating gives CASSYTLSGQGYQETQYF.

This clonotype showed up just a few times. The chain combines TRBV7-2 with TRBJ2-5; D is possibly TRBD1 or TRBD2 (6 bases each). V gave up 5 bases and J gave up 1 base, with 14 bases separating them. Germline V CDR1 and CDR2: SGHTA, FQGNSA. The CDR3 runs to 15 residues. Written as DNA, the CDR3 is TGTGCCAGCAGCCCCGGAGGGGGGTCCCAAGAGACCCAGTACTTC. Residues: CASSPGGGSQETQYF.

The gene calls are TRBV6-7 and TRBJ2-7, with D maybe TRBD2 (7 bases). TRBV6-7 is an ORF; its function is uncertain. The length of the CDR3 is 14 residues. V gave up 2 bases and J gave up 3 bases, with 11 bases separating them. CDR3 residues: CASSYGGDNYEQYF. DNA for the CDR3: TGTGCCAGCAGTTACGGGGGGGACAACTACGAGCAGTACTTC.